Listed below are T cell receptor beta chains from one sample, sequenced in a study of OX40 agonist ivuxolimab in advanced cancers. Produced via immunoSEQ multiplex PCR; TCRdb's table is partial and in-frame only. This sample has 89,000 or so clones; 91% occur once, and the top ten carry 8.4%. The sequenced sample was CD4+ or CD8+ T cells sorted from blood, obtained in a trial of the OX40 agonist ivuxolimab. The receptors here all came from an adult with an advanced solid tumor such as melanoma, head and neck, liver or kidney cancer. CDR3s include the opening cysteine and the closing phenylalanine or tryptophan. A D gene is named only where the DNA matches it firmly.

>TRBJ1-2|TRBV6-5|NA
CASSYSIVSPSYGYTF
TGTGCCAGCAGTTACTCGATCGTGTCCCCGTCCTATGGCTACACCTTC
>TRBJ2-1|TRBV6-5|NA
CASRGKHNEQFF
TGTGCCAGCAGGGGGAAACACAATGAGCAGTTCTTC
>TRBJ2-3|TRBV6-5|NA
CASSYFAERTDTQYF
TGTGCCAGCAGTTACTTCGCGGAACGAACAGATACGCAGTATTTT
>TRBJ1-2|TRBV2|TRBD1
CASRGGTAFNYGYTF
TGTGCCAGCAGAGGTGGGACAGCATTCAACTATGGCTACACCTTC
>TRBJ2-4|TRBV9|TRBD2
CASSVEASGGRDIQYF
TGTGCCAGCAGCGTAGAAGCTAGCGGGGGGAGGGACATTCAGTACTTC
>TRBJ2-5|TRBV4-1|NA
CASSHTQETQYF
TGCGCCAGCAGCCACACCCAAGAGACCCAGTACTTC
>TRBJ1-1|TRBV7-2|TRBD1
CASSHRGVNTEAFF
TGTGCCAGCAGCCACAGGGGGGTGAACACTGAAGCTTTCTTT
>TRBJ2-3|TRBV11-2|NA
CASSPTTGRGRDTQYF
TGTGCCAGCAGCCCAACCACGGGGAGAGGACGGGATACGCAGTATTTT
>TRBJ1-1|TRBV30|NA
CGGLNTEAFF
TGCGGCGGGCTGAACACTGAAGCTTTCTTT
>TRBJ1-1|TRBV28|NA
CASRLQGIGEAFF
TGTGCCAGCAGGCTACAGGGTATAGGTGAAGCTTTCTTT
>TRBJ1-3|TRBV4-3|NA
CASSQDGGYTIYF
TGCGCCAGCAGCCAAGATGGGGGTTACACCATATATTTT
>TRBJ2-3|TRBV30|NA
CAWSEGDTQYF
TGTGCCTGGAGTGAAGGCGATACGCAGTATTTT
>TRBJ2-7|TRBV4-3|TRBD1
CASSQGQGAHGEQYF
TGCGCCAGCAGCCAAGGACAGGGGGCGCATGGCGAGCAGTACTTC
>TRBJ1-5|TRBV1|NA
CTSSQLPSQYDSNQPQHF
TGCACCAGCAGCCAACTCCCCAGCCAGTACGATAGCAATCAGCCCCAGCATTTT
>TRBJ1-1|TRBV19|NA
CASSIKSPIGAFF
TGTGCCAGTAGTATTAAGTCACCCATCGGAGCTTTCTTT
>TRBJ1-5|TRBV6-5|NA
CASSQGSPHQPQHF
TGTGCCAGCAGCCAGGGGTCCCCCCATCAGCCCCAGCATTTT
>TRBJ1-6|TRBV28|TRBD1
CASSDGQGPNSPLHF
TGTGCCAGCAGCGATGGACAGGGCCCTAATTCACCCCTCCACTTT
>TRBJ2-5|TRBV7-2|TRBD2
CASSRGVQETQYF
TGTGCCAGCAGCCGGGGGGTCCAAGAGACCCAGTACTTC
>TRBJ1-2|TRBV4-2|NA
CASSQDRGGGTANYGYTF
TGTGCCAGCAGCCAAGATCGGGGCGGGGGTACAGCTAACTATGGCTACACCTTC
>TRBJ1-5|TRBV6-6|NA
CASRPVLSNQPQHF
TGTGCCAGCAGGCCGGTCCTCAGCAATCAGCCCCAGCATTTT
>TRBJ1-1|TRBV5-4|NA
CASSLALRGATEAFF
TGTGCCAGCAGCTTGGCCTTACGGGGGGCCACTGAAGCTTTCTTT
>TRBJ2-1|TRBV7-2|NA
CASSPTPGSTEANEQFF
TGTGCCAGCAGCCCCACACCCGGGTCCACGGAGGCGAATGAGCAGTTCTTC